These T cell receptor beta chains were read from a single sample in a study of blood T cell repertoires in COVID-19. Clones were sequenced by immunoSEQ multiplex PCR, and TCRdb holds only the in-frame ones, with some missing. The profile shows about 220,000 clones, 85% to 90% of them singletons. Sequenced: PBMCs or T cells enriched from blood (not recorded which). The source of these receptors is a woman in her late teens or twenties in a cohort exposed to, infected with or recovered from COVID-19 (not recorded which). Both conserved end residues are part of each CDR3. D genes are given only for firm matches. Where a row states a size, it is once, few, many or the class of an expanded clone; other rows omit it.

j_call,clone_size,d_call,v_call,cdr3_nt,cdr3_aa
TRBJ2-2,NA,NA,TRBV6-5,TGTGCCAGCGAAGCCAACGCGAACACCGGGGAGCTGTTTTTT,CASEANANTGELFF
TRBJ2-7,NA,NA,TRBV5-4,TGTGCCAGCAGCTGGGGGGGCAGGGGTGAATACGAGCAGTACTTC,CASSWGGRGEYEQYF
TRBJ1-1,NA,TRBD1,TRBV19,TGTGCCAGTTTTCAGGGGGCTGGTACTGAAGCTTTCTTT,CASFQGAGTEAFF
TRBJ2-7,few,NA,TRBV3-1/TRBV3-2,TGTGCCAGCAGCCCCGCCGGGGTAAGCTCCTACGAGCAGTACTTC,CASSPAGVSSYEQYF
TRBJ2-4,NA,NA,TRBV2,TGTGCCAGCAGTGAGGCAGGGGAAAGGGGCAACATTCAGTACTTC,CASSEAGERGNIQYF
TRBJ1-5,NA,NA,TRBV19,TGTGCCAGTAGTATGGGGACACCTATTAGCAATCAGCCCCAGCATTTT,CASSMGTPISNQPQHF
TRBJ1-2,NA,TRBD1,TRBV2,TGTGCCAGCAGGCCGGGACAGGGTTATGGCTACACCTTC,CASRPGQGYGYTF
TRBJ2-7,NA,NA,TRBV6-1,TGTGCCAGCAGTGTCCCCGTGGGGCGGTTATCCTACGAGCAGTACTTC,CASSVPVGRLSYEQYF
TRBJ1-1,NA,NA,TRBV5-1,TGCGCCAGCAGCTTGGGGGAGGAAACTGAAGCTTTCTTT,CASSLGEETEAFF
TRBJ2-3,NA,NA,TRBV30,TGTGCCTGGAGTAGCTCTGGGGTGGTCGCGGGTCCCATTAGCACAGATACGCAGTATTTT,CAWSSSGVVAGPISTDTQYF
TRBJ1-2,NA,NA,TRBV5-1,TGCGCCAGCAGCTTGGGACAGTTCAGCTATGGCTACACCTTC,CASSLGQFSYGYTF
TRBJ2-1,NA,NA,TRBV7-9,TGTGCCAGCAGCTTAGCCGGGACAACCTACAATGAGCAGTTCTTC,CASSLAGTTYNEQFF
TRBJ2-3,NA,NA,TRBV3-1/TRBV3-2,TGTGCCAGCAGCCAGGGAGGACTCACAGATACGCAGTATTTT,CASSQGGLTDTQYF
TRBJ1-5,NA,NA,TRBV10-3,TGTGCCATCAGTGAGCAAGACCTCAGGGAATTCAATAGCAATCAGCCCCAGCATTTT,CAISEQDLREFNSNQPQHF
TRBJ2-6,NA,TRBD1,TRBV11-3,TGTGCCAGCAGCGTAGCCGGGACAGGGGGCGCTGGGGCCAACGTCCTGACTTTC,CASSVAGTGGAGANVLTF
TRBJ2-5,once,TRBD1,TRBV29-1,TGCAGCGTTGGGACAGGGGACCAAGAGACCCAGTACTTC,CSVGTGDQETQYF
TRBJ1-2,NA,NA,TRBV30,TGTGCCTGGGCAGAACAAAAAGCTAACTATGGCTACACCTTC,CAWAEQKANYGYTF
TRBJ1-1,NA,TRBD1,TRBV25-1,TGTGCCAGCAGGGGGACAGGGGGCTTAGTGGCTGAAGCTTTCTTT,CASRGTGGLVAEAFF
TRBJ2-1,NA,TRBD2,TRBV5-4,TGTGCCAGCAGCTCCGGGACTAGCGGGACCTACAATGAGCAGTTCTTC,CASSSGTSGTYNEQFF
TRBJ1-4,NA,NA,TRBV4-1,TGCGCCAGCAGCCTCATGGTGGGGGAGGGGGAAAAACTGTTTTTT,CASSLMVGEGEKLFF
TRBJ1-3,NA,NA,TRBV5-5,TGTGCCAGCAGCTTTCAAGGGAGCTCTGGAAACACCATATATTTT,CASSFQGSSGNTIYF
TRBJ1-1,NA,NA,TRBV5-1,TGCGCCAGCAGCTTGCACAGGTTGAACACTGAAGCTTTCTTT,CASSLHRLNTEAFF
TRBJ2-2,NA,TRBD1,TRBV7-9,TGTGCCAGCAGCTTCAGGGGGCCCGGGGAGCTGTTTTTT,CASSFRGPGELFF
TRBJ1-4,NA,NA,TRBV11-2,TGTGCCAGCAGCTTATGGGGCAGGGTTGGTGAAAAACTGTTTTTT,CASSLWGRVGEKLFF
TRBJ1-1,once,NA,TRBV6-5,TGTGCCAACCGCGCTCCGGGACAGAACACTGAAGCTTTCTTT,CANRAPGQNTEAFF
TRBJ2-5,NA,TRBD2,TRBV7-2,TGTGCCAGCAGCCTAGCGGGGGGTAACCAAGAGACCCAGTACTTC,CASSLAGGNQETQYF
TRBJ2-3,NA,TRBD1,TRBV6-5,TGTGCCAGCAGTTATCTCACCACGGGACAGGCAGATACGCAGTATTTT,CASSYLTTGQADTQYF
TRBJ1-5,NA,NA,TRBV19,TGTGCCAGTACCGATCACACGCTCGGGGGGGAGGATCAGCCCCAGCATTTT,CASTDHTLGGEDQPQHF
TRBJ1-1,NA,TRBD1,TRBV24-1,TGTGCCACCAGTGAGACAGGGACAGGGGATAGCACTGAAGCTTTCTTT,CATSETGTGDSTEAFF
TRBJ2-2,NA,NA,TRBV21-1,TGTGCCAGCAGCAAAGCCTGGACTAGCGGATACACCGGGGAGCTGTTTTTT,CASSKAWTSGYTGELFF
TRBJ2-7,NA,TRBD1,TRBV3-1/TRBV3-2,TGTGCCAGCAGCCATAGACAGGGCTACGAGCAGTACTTC,CASSHRQGYEQYF
TRBJ1-5,NA,TRBD1,TRBV28,TGTGCCAGCGGGCCGACAGGGAGCGGCAATCAGCCCCAGCATTTT,CASGPTGSGNQPQHF